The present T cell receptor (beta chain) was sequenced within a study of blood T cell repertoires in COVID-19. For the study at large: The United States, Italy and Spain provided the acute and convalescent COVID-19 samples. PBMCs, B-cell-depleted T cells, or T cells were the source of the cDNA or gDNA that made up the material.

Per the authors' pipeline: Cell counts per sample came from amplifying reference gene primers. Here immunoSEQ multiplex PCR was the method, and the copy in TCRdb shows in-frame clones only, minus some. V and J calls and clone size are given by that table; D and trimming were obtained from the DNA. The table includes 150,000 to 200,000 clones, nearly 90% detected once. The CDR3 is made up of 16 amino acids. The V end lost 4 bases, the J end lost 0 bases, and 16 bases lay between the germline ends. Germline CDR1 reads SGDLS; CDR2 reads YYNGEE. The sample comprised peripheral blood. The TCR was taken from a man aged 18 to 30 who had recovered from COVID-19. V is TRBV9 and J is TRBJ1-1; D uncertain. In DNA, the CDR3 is TGTGCCAGCAGCCGCTATGGCAGCGAGATGAACACTGAAGCTTTCTTT. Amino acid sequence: CASSRYGSEMNTEAFF.